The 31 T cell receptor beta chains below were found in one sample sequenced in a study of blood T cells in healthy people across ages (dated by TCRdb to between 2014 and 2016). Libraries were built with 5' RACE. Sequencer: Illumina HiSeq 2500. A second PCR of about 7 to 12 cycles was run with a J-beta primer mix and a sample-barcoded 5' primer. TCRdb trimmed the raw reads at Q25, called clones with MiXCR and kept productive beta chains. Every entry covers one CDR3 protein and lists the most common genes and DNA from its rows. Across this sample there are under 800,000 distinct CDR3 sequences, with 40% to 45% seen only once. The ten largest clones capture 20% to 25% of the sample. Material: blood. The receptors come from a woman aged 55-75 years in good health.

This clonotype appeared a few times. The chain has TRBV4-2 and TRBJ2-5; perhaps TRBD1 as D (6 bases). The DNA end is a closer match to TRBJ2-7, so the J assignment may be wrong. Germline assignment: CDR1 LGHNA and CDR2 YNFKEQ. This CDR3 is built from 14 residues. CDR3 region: CASSQDRGHYEQYF. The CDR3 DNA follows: TGTGCCAGCAGCCAAGACAGGGGACACTACGAGCAGTACTTC.

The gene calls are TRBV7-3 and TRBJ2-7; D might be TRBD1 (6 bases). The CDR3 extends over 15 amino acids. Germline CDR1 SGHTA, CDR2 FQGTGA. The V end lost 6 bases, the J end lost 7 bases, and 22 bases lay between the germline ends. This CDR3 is CASRLQGGISDEQYF. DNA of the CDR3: TGTGCCAGCAGGCTCCAAGGGGGTATTAGCGATGAGCAGTACTTC.

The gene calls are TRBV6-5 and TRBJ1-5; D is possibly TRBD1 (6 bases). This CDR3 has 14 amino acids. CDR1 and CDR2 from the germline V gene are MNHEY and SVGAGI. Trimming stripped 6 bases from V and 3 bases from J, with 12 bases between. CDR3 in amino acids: CASSVGQSNQPQHF. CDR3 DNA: TGTGCCAGCAGCGTAGGACAGTCCAATCAGCCCCAGCATTTT.

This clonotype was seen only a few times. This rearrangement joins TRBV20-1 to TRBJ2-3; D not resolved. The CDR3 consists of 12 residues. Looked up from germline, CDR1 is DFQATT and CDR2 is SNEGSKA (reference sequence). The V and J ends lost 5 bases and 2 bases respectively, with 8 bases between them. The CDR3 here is CSAGQHTDTQYF. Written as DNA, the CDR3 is TGCAGTGCTGGGCAGCACACAGATACGCAGTATTTT.

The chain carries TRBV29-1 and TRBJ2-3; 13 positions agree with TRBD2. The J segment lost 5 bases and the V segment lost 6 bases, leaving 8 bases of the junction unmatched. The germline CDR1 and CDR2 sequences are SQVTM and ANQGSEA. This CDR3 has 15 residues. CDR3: CSVDRTSGGLDTQYF. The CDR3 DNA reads TGCAGCGTCGATAGGACTAGCGGGGGATTAGATACGCAGTATTTT.

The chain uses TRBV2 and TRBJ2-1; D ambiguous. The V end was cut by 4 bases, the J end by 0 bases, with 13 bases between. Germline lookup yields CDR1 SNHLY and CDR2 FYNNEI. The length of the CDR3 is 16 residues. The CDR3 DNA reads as TGTGCCAGCAGTGCATATGTACTTAGCTCCTACAATGAGCAGTTCTTC. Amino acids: CASSAYVLSSYNEQFF.

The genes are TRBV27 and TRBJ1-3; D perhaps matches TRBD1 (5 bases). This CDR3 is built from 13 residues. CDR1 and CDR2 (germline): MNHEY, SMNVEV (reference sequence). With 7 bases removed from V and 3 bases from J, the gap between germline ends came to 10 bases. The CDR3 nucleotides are TGTGCCAGCAACTCAGGGAGTGGAAACACCATATATTTT. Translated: CASNSGSGNTIYF.

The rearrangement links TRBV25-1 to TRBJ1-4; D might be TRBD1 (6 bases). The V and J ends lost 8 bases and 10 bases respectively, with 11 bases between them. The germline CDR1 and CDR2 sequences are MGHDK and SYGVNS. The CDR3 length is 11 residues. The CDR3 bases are TGTGCCAGCCGGGACAAAGGAAAACTGTTTTTT. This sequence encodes CASRDKGKLFF.

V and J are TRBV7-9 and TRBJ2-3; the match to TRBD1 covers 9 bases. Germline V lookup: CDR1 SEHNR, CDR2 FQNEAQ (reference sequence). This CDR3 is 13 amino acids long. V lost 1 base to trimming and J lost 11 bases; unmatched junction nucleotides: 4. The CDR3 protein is CASSLGPGQGQYF. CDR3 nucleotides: TGTGCCAGCAGCTTAGGCCCGGGACAGGGGCAGTATTTT.

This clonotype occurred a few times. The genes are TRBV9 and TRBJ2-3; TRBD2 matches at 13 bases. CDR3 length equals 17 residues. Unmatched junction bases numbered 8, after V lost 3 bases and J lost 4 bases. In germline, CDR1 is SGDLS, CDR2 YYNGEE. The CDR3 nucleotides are TGTGCCAGCAGCGCCCCTGGACTAGCGGGAGCGTCAGATACGCAGTATTTT. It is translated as CASSAPGLAGASDTQYF.

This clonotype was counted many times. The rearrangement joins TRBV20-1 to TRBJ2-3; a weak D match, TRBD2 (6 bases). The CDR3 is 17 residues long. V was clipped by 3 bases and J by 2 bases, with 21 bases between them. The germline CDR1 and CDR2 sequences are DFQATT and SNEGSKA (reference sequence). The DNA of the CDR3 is TGCAGTGCTAGGGCTGGACTCACTAGCCGTGCCACAGATACGCAGTATTTT. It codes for CSARAGLTSRATDTQYF.

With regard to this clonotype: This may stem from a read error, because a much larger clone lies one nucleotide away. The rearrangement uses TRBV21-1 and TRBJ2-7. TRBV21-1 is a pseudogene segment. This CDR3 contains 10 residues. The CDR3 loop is CAGVYNEQYF. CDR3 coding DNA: TGTGCCGGGGTCTACAATGAGCAGTACTTC.

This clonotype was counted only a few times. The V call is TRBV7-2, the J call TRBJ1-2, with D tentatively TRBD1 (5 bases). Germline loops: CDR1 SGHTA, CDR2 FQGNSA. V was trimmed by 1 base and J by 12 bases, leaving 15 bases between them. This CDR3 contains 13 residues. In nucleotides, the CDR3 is TGTGCCAGCAGCTTAGGGTGGCGAGGGGATAACACCTTC. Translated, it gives CASSLGWRGDNTF.

This CDR3 reads CASSLTGEADTQYF. The CDR3 region has the DNA TGTGCCAGCAGCCTGACAGGGGAGGCAGATACGCAGTATTTT. This chain joins TRBV3-1 and TRBJ2-3; 8 bases line up with TRBD1. Germline V gene data show CDR1 as LGHDT and CDR2 as YNNKEL (reference sequence). This CDR3 contains 14 residues. J gave up 4 bases and V 4 bases, and 4 bases lay outside the gene matches.

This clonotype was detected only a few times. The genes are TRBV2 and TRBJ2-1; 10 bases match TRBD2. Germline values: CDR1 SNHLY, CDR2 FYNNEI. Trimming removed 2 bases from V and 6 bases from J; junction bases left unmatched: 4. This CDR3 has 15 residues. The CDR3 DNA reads TGTGCCAGCAGTGAATCTAGCGGGAGTTTCAATGAGCAGTTCTTC. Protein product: CASSESSGSFNEQFF.

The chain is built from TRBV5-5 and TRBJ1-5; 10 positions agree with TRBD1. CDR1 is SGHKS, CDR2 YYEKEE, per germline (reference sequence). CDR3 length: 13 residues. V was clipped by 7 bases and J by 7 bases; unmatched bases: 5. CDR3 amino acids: CASRTGGNQPQHF. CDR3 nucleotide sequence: TGTGCCAGCCGGACAGGGGGGAACCAGCCCCAGCATTTT. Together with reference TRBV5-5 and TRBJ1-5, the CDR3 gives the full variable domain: DAGVTQSPTHLIKTRGQQVTLRCSPISGHKSVSWYQQVLGQGPQFIFQYYEKEERGRGNFPDRFSARQFPNYSSELNVNALLLGDSALYLCASRTGGNQPQHFGDGTRLSIL.

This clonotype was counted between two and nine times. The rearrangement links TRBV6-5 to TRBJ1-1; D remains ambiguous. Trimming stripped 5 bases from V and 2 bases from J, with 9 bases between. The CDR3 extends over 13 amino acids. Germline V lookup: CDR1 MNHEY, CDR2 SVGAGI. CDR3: CASSDKVNTEAFF. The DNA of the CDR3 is TGTGCCAGCAGTGACAAGGTTAACACTGAAGCTTTCTTT.

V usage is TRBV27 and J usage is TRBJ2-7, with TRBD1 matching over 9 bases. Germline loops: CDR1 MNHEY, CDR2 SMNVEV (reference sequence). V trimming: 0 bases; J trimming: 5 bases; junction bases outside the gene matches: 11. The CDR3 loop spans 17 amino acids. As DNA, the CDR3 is TGTGCCAGCAGTTTATCACCGTCCGGGACAGGGAGCGACGAGCAGTACTTC. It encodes CASSLSPSGTGSDEQYF.

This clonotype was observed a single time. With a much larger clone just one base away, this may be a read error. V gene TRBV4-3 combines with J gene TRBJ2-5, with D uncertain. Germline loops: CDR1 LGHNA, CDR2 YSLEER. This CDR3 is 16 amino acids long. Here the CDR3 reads CVSSQEFQPYQETQYF. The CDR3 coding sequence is TGCGTCAGCAGCCAAGAGTTCCAACCGTACCAAGAGACCCAGTACTTC.

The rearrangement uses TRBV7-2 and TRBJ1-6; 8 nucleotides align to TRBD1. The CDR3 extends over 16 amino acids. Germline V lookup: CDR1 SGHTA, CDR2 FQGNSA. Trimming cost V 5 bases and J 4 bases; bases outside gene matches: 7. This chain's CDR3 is CASSPGGARYNSPLHF. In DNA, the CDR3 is TGTGCCAGCAGCCCAGGGGGCGCACGTTATAATTCACCCCTCCACTTT.

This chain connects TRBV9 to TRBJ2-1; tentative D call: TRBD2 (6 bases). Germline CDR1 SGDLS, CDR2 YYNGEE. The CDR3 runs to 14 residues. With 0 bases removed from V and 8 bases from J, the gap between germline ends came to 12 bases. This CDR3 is CASSVEREPYEQFF. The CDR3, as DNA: TGTGCCAGCAGCGTAGAACGGGAGCCCTATGAGCAGTTCTTC. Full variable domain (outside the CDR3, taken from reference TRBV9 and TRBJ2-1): DSGVTQTPKHLITATGQRVTLRCSPRSGDLSVYWYQQSLDQGLQFLIQYYNGEERAKGNILERFSAQQFPDLHSELNLSSLELGDSALYFCASSVEREPYEQFFGPGTRLTVL.

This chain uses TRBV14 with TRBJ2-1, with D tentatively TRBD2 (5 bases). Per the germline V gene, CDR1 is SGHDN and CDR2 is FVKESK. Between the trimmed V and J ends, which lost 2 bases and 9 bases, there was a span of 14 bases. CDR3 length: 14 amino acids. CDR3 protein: CASSQFKTTREQFF. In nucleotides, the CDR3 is TGTGCCAGCAGCCAATTCAAGACTACTCGTGAGCAGTTCTTC.

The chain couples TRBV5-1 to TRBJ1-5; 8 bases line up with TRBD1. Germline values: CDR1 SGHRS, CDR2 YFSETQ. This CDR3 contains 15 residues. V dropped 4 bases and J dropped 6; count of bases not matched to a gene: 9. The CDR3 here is CASSPSDRGGQPQHF. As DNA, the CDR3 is TGCGCCAGCAGCCCAAGTGACAGGGGCGGTCAGCCCCAGCATTTT.

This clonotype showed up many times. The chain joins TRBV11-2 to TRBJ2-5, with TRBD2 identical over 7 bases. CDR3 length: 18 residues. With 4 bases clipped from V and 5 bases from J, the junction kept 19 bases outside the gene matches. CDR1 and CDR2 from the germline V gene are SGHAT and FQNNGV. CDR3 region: CASSYGRGAGRGWETQYF. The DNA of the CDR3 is TGTGCCAGCAGCTATGGGCGGGGAGCGGGGCGGGGTTGGGAGACCCAGTACTTC.

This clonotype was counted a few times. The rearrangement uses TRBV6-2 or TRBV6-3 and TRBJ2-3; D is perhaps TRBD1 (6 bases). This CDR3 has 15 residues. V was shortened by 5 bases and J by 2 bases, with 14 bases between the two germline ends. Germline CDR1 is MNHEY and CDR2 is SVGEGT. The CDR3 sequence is CASSTRGRVTDTQYF. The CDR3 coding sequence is TGTGCCAGCAGTACCAGGGGACGGGTCACAGATACGCAGTATTTT.

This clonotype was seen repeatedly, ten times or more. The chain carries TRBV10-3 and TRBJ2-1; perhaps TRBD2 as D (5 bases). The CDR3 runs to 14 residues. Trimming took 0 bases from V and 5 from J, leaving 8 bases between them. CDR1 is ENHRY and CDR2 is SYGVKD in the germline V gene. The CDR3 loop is CAISESLANNEQFF. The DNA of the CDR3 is TGTGCCATCAGTGAGTCTCTAGCCAACAATGAGCAGTTCTTC.

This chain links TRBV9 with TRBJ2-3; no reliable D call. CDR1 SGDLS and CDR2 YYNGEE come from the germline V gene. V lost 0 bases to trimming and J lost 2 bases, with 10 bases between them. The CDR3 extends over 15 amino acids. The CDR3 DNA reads TGTGCCAGCAGCGTAGGGGTCAGATCCACAGATACGCAGTATTTT. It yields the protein CASSVGVRSTDTQYF.

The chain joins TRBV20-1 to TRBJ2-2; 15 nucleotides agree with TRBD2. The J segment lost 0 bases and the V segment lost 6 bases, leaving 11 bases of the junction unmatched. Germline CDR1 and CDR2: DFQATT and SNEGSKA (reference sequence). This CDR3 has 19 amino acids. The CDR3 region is CSAMTPGLAGGTNTGELFF. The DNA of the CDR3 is TGCAGTGCCATGACACCGGGACTAGCGGGGGGAACGAACACCGGGGAGCTGTTTTTT.

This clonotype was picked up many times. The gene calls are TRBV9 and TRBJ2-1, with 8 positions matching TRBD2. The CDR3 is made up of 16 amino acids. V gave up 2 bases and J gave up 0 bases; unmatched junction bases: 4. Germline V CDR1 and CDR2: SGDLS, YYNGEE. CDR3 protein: CASSVSGVSSYNEQFF. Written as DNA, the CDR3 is TGTGCCAGCAGCGTTAGCGGGGTGAGCTCCTACAATGAGCAGTTCTTC. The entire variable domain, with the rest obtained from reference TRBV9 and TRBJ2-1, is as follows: DSGVTQTPKHLITATGQRVTLRCSPRSGDLSVYWYQQSLDQGLQFLIQYYNGEERAKGNILERFSAQQFPDLHSELNLSSLELGDSALYFCASSVSGVSSYNEQFFGPGTRLTVL.

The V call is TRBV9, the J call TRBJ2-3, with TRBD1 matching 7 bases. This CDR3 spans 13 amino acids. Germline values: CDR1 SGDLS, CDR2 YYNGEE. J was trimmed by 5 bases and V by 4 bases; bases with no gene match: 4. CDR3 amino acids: CASSPRTGDTQYF. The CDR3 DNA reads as TGTGCCAGCAGCCCCAGGACAGGAGATACGCAGTATTTT.

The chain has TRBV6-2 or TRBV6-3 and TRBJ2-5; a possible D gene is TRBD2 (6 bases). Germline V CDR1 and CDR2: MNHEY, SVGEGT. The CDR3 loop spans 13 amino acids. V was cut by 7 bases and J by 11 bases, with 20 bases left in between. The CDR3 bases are TGTGCCAGCATGGCGGGGATCTACAATGAGCAGTACTTC. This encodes CASMAGIYNEQYF.